These 30 T cell receptor beta chains came from one sample sequenced in a study of control samples from healthy donors and cancer patients. Assay: immunoSEQ multiplex PCR; the TCRdb copy retains only in-frame clones and omits some. This table has 40,000 or so clones, approximately 90% appearing once. Sequencing was done on a sample of PBMCs. All receptors come from a woman in her thirties or forties with head and neck cancer.

The rearrangement links TRBV6-6 to TRBJ1-4; 8 positions agree with TRBD1. The CDR3 contains 14 residues. Germline CDR1 and CDR2: MNHNY and SVGAGI (reference sequence). V dropped 6 bases and J dropped 7; count of bases not matched to a gene: 7. The chain's CDR3 is CASSPDRGGEKLFF. In nucleotides, the CDR3 is TGTGCCAGCAGCCCCGACAGGGGTGGTGAAAAACTGTTTTTT.

The genes are TRBV7-9 and TRBJ2-5; D is ambiguous. The CDR3 totals 14 residues. Germline V CDR1 and CDR2: SEHNR, FQNEAQ (reference sequence). The V and J ends lost 1 base and 4 bases respectively, with 10 bases between them. As DNA, the CDR3 is TGTGCCAGCAGCTTAGTCAGTGGCCGAGAGACCCAGTACTTC. Translated, it gives CASSLVSGRETQYF.

The chain has TRBV5-6 and TRBJ2-2; 12 bases line up with TRBD2. After removal of 3 bases from V and 2 bases from J, the junction contained 5 bases not matched to a gene. CDR3 length: 17 residues. Germline V lookup: CDR1 SGHDT, CDR2 YYEEEE. The CDR3 sequence: CASSSTSGGLNTGELFF. The CDR3 coding sequence is TGTGCCAGCAGCTCCACTAGCGGGGGGCTAAACACCGGGGAGCTGTTTTTT.

This clone was recorded only once. The chain recombines TRBV12-3 or TRBV12-4 with TRBJ1-5, with D unclear. CDR3 length: 11 residues. Trimming shortened V by 3 bases and J by 13 bases, and 10 bases separated the two germline ends. CDR3 sequence: CASSFTSGQHF. CDR3 in DNA: TGTGCCAGCAGTTTCACCTCGGGGCAGCATTTT.

The rearrangement links TRBV20-1 to TRBJ1-1; no clear D gene. V lost 0 bases, J lost 7 bases, and 6 bases lay in between. CDR3 size: 11 residues. Germline loops: CDR1 DFQATT, CDR2 SNEGSKA (reference sequence). In DNA, the CDR3 is TGCAGTGCTAGAGATCGGCTTGAAGCTTTCTTT. This sequence encodes CSARDRLEAFF.

This chain joins TRBV10-2 and TRBJ2-1; TRBD2 is a possible D gene (6 bases). The V and J ends lost 8 bases and 3 bases respectively, with 11 bases between them. Per the germline V gene, CDR1 is WSHSY and CDR2 is SAAADI. CDR3 size: 13 residues. The CDR3 sequence: CASDMGGYNEQFF. CDR3 bases: TGCGCCAGCGACATGGGGGGCTACAATGAGCAGTTCTTC.

The chain employs TRBV6-5 and TRBJ1-4; TRBD1 is a possible D gene (5 bases). Between the trimmed V and J ends, which lost 6 bases and 4 bases, there was a span of 12 bases. Looked up from germline, CDR1 is MNHEY and CDR2 is SVGAGI. This CDR3 contains 14 residues. The CDR3 sequence is CASRRDSSNEKLFF. The CDR3 DNA is TGTGCCAGCAGGCGGGACTCAAGTAATGAAAAACTGTTTTTT.

The chain combines TRBV7-3 with TRBJ2-1, with TRBD2 matching 14 bases. Germline V gene data show CDR1 as SGHTA and CDR2 as FQGTGA. With 5 bases clipped from V and 10 bases from J, the junction kept 7 bases outside the gene matches. CDR3 size: 15 residues. The CDR3 coding sequence is TGTGCCAGCAGCCCGACTAGCGGGAGGGCCGGGGAGCAGTTCTTC. Protein sequence: CASSPTSGRAGEQFF. The full variable domain, with the rest looked up from reference TRBV7-3 and TRBJ2-1, is GAGVSQTPSNKVTEKGKYVELRCDPISGHTALYWYRQSLGQGPEFLIYFQGTGAADDSGLPNDRFFAVRPEGSVSTLKIQRTERGDSAVYLCASSPTSGRAGEQFFGPGTRLTVL.

The genes are TRBV7-2 and TRBJ2-2; D is undetermined. CDR3 size: 12 residues. Germline V CDR1 and CDR2: SGHTA, FQGNSA. The ends were cut back, 2 bases at V and 5 bases at J, with 3 bases in the middle. The CDR3, as DNA: TGTGCCAGCAGCTTACTAACCGGGGAGCTGTTTTTT. Its translation: CASSLLTGELFF.

By share of the sample, this clone is medium-sized. The J gene is TRBJ2-2, the V gene TRBV4-2; 7 nucleotides match TRBD1. The V and J ends lost 0 bases and 4 bases, in that order; junction bases with no gene match: 5. This CDR3 is 16 amino acids long. Germline values: CDR1 LGHNA, CDR2 YNFKEQ. The CDR3 region is CASSQDPAGGTGELFF. The DNA of the CDR3 is TGTGCCAGCAGCCAAGACCCTGCAGGGGGCACCGGGGAGCTGTTTTTT.

The chain uses TRBV11-3 and TRBJ2-3; a possible D gene is TRBD2 (6 bases). V dropped 5 bases and J dropped 1 base, with 10 bases sitting between them. The CDR3 consists of 14 residues. Germline CDR1 reads SGHNT; CDR2 reads YENEEA. The CDR3 DNA sequence: TGTGCCAGCAGCCGGGACTCGGGCACAGATACGCAGTATTTT. Amino acids: CASSRDSGTDTQYF.

This clone has only a few counts. This chain uses TRBV18 with TRBJ1-1; D is ambiguous. V was pared by 1 base and J by 1 base, with 10 bases between. The CDR3 contains 15 residues. Per the germline V gene, CDR1 is KGHSH and CDR2 is LQKENI. CDR3 coding DNA: TGTGCCAGCTCACCACTTGGTAAACAGAACACTGAAGCTTTCTTT. Translation: CASSPLGKQNTEAFF.

The rearrangement uses TRBV7-9 and TRBJ1-2, with 7 nucleotides matching TRBD1. This CDR3 is 15 amino acids long. Per the germline V gene, CDR1 is SEHNR and CDR2 is FQNEAQ (reference sequence). After removal of 1 base from V and 4 bases from J, the junction contained 6 bases not matched to a gene. The CDR3 region is CASSLEAGGGYGYTF. The CDR3 DNA reads as TGTGCCAGCAGCTTAGAAGCAGGGGGTGGCTATGGCTACACCTTC.

The chain is built from TRBV5-4 and TRBJ1-4; D unclear. In germline, CDR1 is SGHNT, CDR2 YYREEE (reference sequence). Trimming left V 4 bases short and J 0 bases short, with 4 bases between. The CDR3 runs to 13 residues. Written as DNA, the CDR3 is TGTGCCAGCAGCACTGCAACTAATGAAAAACTGTTTTTT. Residues: CASSTATNEKLFF.

The rearrangement uses TRBV19 and TRBJ1-2; D remains unclear. Germline CDR1 LNHDA, CDR2 SQIVND (reference sequence). V lost 6 bases and J 3 bases, leaving 5 bases between the germline ends. This CDR3 has 11 amino acids. CDR3 residues: CASSGDYGYTF. In DNA form, the CDR3 reads TGTGCCAGTAGCGGGGACTATGGCTACACCTTC. Supplemented by reference TRBV19 and TRBJ1-2, the full variable domain reads DGGITQSPKYLFRKEGQNVTLSCEQNLNHDAMYWYRQDPGQGLRLIYYSQIVNDFQKGDIAEGYSVSREKKESFPLTVTSAQKNPTAFYLCASSGDYGYTFGSGTRLTVV.

This chain joins TRBV29-1 and TRBJ1-1, with a possible D match to TRBD1 (6 bases). Germline V gives CDR1 SQVTM, CDR2 ANQGSEA. CDR3 size: 13 residues. Between the trimmed V and J ends, which lost 4 bases and 5 bases, there was a span of 14 bases. DNA for the CDR3: TGCAGCGTTGGTAAGGGGGTTAGAACTGAAGCTTTCTTT. Its translation: CSVGKGVRTEAFF.

V usage is TRBV27 and J usage is TRBJ2-1; D remains ambiguous. Between the trimmed V and J ends, which lost 3 bases and 9 bases, there was a span of 9 bases. This CDR3 has 12 residues. Germline loops: CDR1 MNHEY, CDR2 SMNVEV (reference sequence). The CDR3: CASSFLGREQFF. CDR3 DNA: TGTGCCAGCAGTTTTCTCGGACGTGAGCAGTTCTTC.

The chain is built from TRBV5-1 and TRBJ2-7, with 16 positions matching TRBD2. Trimming took 3 bases from V and 4 from J; bases not matched to a gene: 1. The CDR3 spans 15 residues. Germline assignment: CDR1 SGHRS and CDR2 YFSETQ. CDR3 DNA sequence: TGCGCCAGCAGCTCGGGACTAGCGGGAGGGTACGAGCAGTACTTC. It is translated as CASSSGLAGGYEQYF.

This chain links TRBV6-4 with TRBJ1-6; D remains unclear. CDR1 and CDR2 from the germline V gene are MRHNA and SNTAGT. V was clipped by 1 base and J by 9 bases, with 10 bases between them. The CDR3 has 14 amino acids. This CDR3 reads CASSDLPWLSPLHF. Here the CDR3 DNA reads TGTGCCAGCAGTGACTTGCCTTGGCTTTCACCCCTCCACTTT.

The CDR3 spells CASSFPNYGYTF. DNA for the CDR3: TGTGCCAGCAGTTTCCCTAACTATGGCTACACCTTC. The chain employs TRBV12-3 or TRBV12-4 and TRBJ1-2; D is unclear. There are 12 residues in the CDR3. Between the trimmed V and J ends, which lost 3 bases and 0 bases, there was a span of 2 bases.

V usage is TRBV1 and J usage is TRBJ2-3; the table's D call TRBD2 went unverified against the DNA. TRBV1 represents a pseudogene. The CDR3 is 22 residues long. Here the CDR3 DNA reads TGCACCAGCAGCCAACCTGCGTCCACCCGCACTAGCGGGGGGGGAGGCACAGATACGCAGTATTTT. It codes for CTSSQPASTRTSGGGGTDTQYF.

The chain combines TRBV4-2 with TRBJ1-5; D is unresolved. V dropped 0 bases and J dropped 5 bases, with 8 bases sitting between them. The CDR3 has 14 residues. The germline gives CDR1 LGHNA, CDR2 YNFKEQ. CDR3: CASSQDLSDQPQHF. The CDR3 DNA reads as TGTGCCAGCAGCCAAGATTTAAGTGATCAGCCCCAGCATTTT.

As DNA, the CDR3 is TGTGCCAGCAGCCCTCAGGGGGGGGTGGCTTATACGCAGTATTTT. Translation: CASSPQGGVAYTQYF. The chain couples TRBV7-3 to TRBJ2-3; tentatively, D is TRBD1 or TRBD2 (7 bases each). V lost 5 bases and J 7 bases, leaving 19 bases between the germline ends. The CDR3 has 15 amino acids. Germline loops: CDR1 SGHTA, CDR2 FQGTGA. Drawing the rest from reference TRBV7-3 and TRBJ2-3, the complete variable domain is GAGVSQTPSNKVTEKGKYVELRCDPISGHTALYWYRQSLGQGPEFLIYFQGTGAADDSGLPNDRFFAVRPEGSVSTLKIQRTERGDSAVYLCASSPQGGVAYTQYFGPGTRLTVL.

The CDR3 sequence: CASSLAGTGSAEAFF. The CDR3 coding sequence is TGTGCCAGCAGTTTGGCCGGGACAGGGTCCGCTGAAGCTTTCTTT. The chain employs TRBV28 and TRBJ1-1; TRBD1 matches 9 bases. This CDR3 region has 15 residues. V lost 3 bases and J lost 6; bases outside the gene matches: 8. CDR1 is MDHEN, CDR2 SYDVKM, per germline.

The table lists this clone with a count of one. This sequence joins TRBV4-2 and TRBJ2-3; 8 positions match TRBD2. CDR1 is LGHNA, CDR2 YNFKEQ, per germline. V lost 0 bases, J lost 3 bases, and 8 bases stayed unmatched. The CDR3 has 17 amino acids. The CDR3 DNA reads as TGTGCCAGCAGCCAAGACAAGACTAGCGCACTGACAGATACGCAGTATTTT. This encodes CASSQDKTSALTDTQYF.

This clone was seen a single time. The chain combines TRBV23-1 with TRBJ2-1; tentatively, D is TRBD1 (5 bases). TRBV23-1 is marked as an open reading frame, function uncertain. Trimming took off 2 bases at V and 3 bases at J, with 17 bases between the two ends. The CDR3 loop spans 17 amino acids. The CDR3 protein is CASSQTPRGQYYNEQFF. CDR3 nucleotides: TGCGCCAGCAGTCAAACTCCTAGGGGCCAATACTACAATGAGCAGTTCTTC.

The rearrangement uses TRBV6-1 and TRBJ2-1, with D uncertain. The germline V gene encodes CDR1 MNHNS and CDR2 SASEGT. V lost 4 bases to trimming and J lost 6 bases, with 19 bases between them. CDR3 length: 16 amino acids. The CDR3 nucleotides are TGTGCCAGCAGTGCCCACGAGGCCACAAGGGTCAATGAGCAGTTCTTC. It encodes CASSAHEATRVNEQFF.

The rearrangement links TRBV30 to TRBJ1-2; 9 bases are a match to TRBD1. The CDR3 extends over 14 amino acids. The junction had 10 bases not matched to a gene; V was cut back by 4 bases and J by 7 bases. The V gene's germline CDR1 is GTSNPN and CDR2 SVGIG (reference sequence). CDR3 nucleotide sequence: TGTGCCTGGAAAGTTGGTACAGGGGGCTCTGGCTACACCTTC. Protein product: CAWKVGTGGSGYTF.

This clone was seen a single time. This chain connects TRBV6-5 to TRBJ2-7; the D gene could be TRBD1 or TRBD2 (5 bases each). Trimming took 0 bases from V and 4 from J, leaving 10 bases between them. The CDR3 length is 14 residues. Germline V gives CDR1 MNHEY, CDR2 SVGAGI. The CDR3 protein is CASSYSVGAYEQYF. The CDR3 nucleotides are TGTGCCAGCAGTTACTCTGTCGGGGCGTACGAGCAGTACTTC.

The chain uses TRBV29-1 and TRBJ1-1; a weak D match, TRBD1 (5 bases). Germline V gene lookup returns CDR1 SQVTM and CDR2 ANQGSEA. This CDR3 has 11 amino acids. V shed 2 bases and J shed 11 bases, with 12 bases lying between them. The CDR3 is CSVETDPGAFF. In DNA, the CDR3 is TGCAGCGTTGAAACGGACCCAGGGGCTTTCTTT.